These T cell receptor beta chains were read from a single sample in a study of T-cell memory formation after mild COVID-19. TCRdb fed the 5' RACE reads into MiXCR, producing one record per CDR3 protein. This sample yields more than 120,000 distinct CDR3 sequences, of which 6% to 7% are seen a single time; around 1.9% belongs to the top ten. Sequencing used PBMCs or a T cell subset sorted from them (not recorded which). These receptors originate from an adult woman who had mild COVID-19 (a few samples of this study predate the infection). Cell type and time point are not known. Each CDR3 is given with its conserved first and last residue. Each record gives: V gene, J gene, clone size, CDR3 protein. Some rows have no size entry. The others give once, few or many, or a class for an expanded clone.

TRBV6-5	TRBJ1-1	few	CASSYGSGNTEAFF
TRBV12-3/TRBV12-4	TRBJ2-3	-	CASSSQGAITDTQYF
TRBV7-3	TRBJ2-5	few	CASSQLAAETQYF
TRBV5-1	TRBJ2-1	-	CASSARVFDNEQFF
TRBV7-2	TRBJ1-1	few	CASSQPRVTEAFF
TRBV20-1	TRBJ2-7	few	CSARDLMNHEQYF
TRBV14	TRBJ2-3	many	CASSRFGDTQYF
TRBV24-1	TRBJ1-1	many	CATSDSQGANTEAFF
TRBV27	TRBJ2-1	many	CASSRLATYNEQFF
TRBV9	TRBJ1-1	few	CASSVESGGLGGAFF
TRBV14	TRBJ2-1	-	CASSQAWGSSNEQFF
TRBV20-1	TRBJ1-6	few	CSARGYYGTGRNSPLHF
TRBV27	TRBJ2-1	many	CASSPRLAGDNEQFF
TRBV6-5	TRBJ1-1	many	CASSYSGRRRLDTEAFF
TRBV10-3	TRBJ2-1	many	CAISPSGRTPNEQFF
TRBV6-5	TRBJ2-7	many	CASRDRVFGEQYF
TRBV5-1	TRBJ2-1	many	CASSRASGDAAFF
TRBV5-1	TRBJ2-6	many	CASSEQGSGANVLTF
TRBV2	TRBJ2-5	many	CASSEGETQYF
TRBV7-3	TRBJ2-1	many	CASSSRGLLRGDEQFF
TRBV7-8	TRBJ2-1	-	CASRQQQGDEQFF
TRBV3-1	TRBJ1-1	-	CASSQDGNSRRAFF
TRBV12-3/TRBV12-4	TRBJ2-3	many	CASSLRRGRRDTQYF
TRBV11-3	TRBJ1-1	few	CASSSLNRGLDTEAFF
TRBV7-2	TRBJ2-7	many	CASSAGLAGGPSF
TRBV19	TRBJ2-7	few	CASSPRDRASYEQYF
TRBV5-6	TRBJ2-7	few	CASSLEVAGGPYEQYF
TRBV6-6	TRBJ1-1	many	CASSYPDRGLNTEAFF
TRBV9	TRBJ1-2	-	CASYREKYGYTF
TRBV6-5	TRBJ1-3	few	CASSPTRQGRSGNTIYF
TRBV6-1	TRBJ1-2	-	CASSDYLGPNQIDGYTF
TRBV5-1	TRBJ1-5	many	CASSLGQGGQPQHF
TRBV5-5	TRBJ2-5	many	CASSEKVVSADFF
TRBV20-1	TRBJ1-5	few	CSAKGVIDQPQHF
TRBV7-2	TRBJ2-7	many	CASSLRSSASYEQYF
TRBV24-1	TRBJ2-1	many	CATSDSLPSNEQFF
TRBV7-6	TRBJ1-1	few	CASSLAPRNTEAFF
TRBV18	TRBJ2-7	many	CASSGGSGAEQYF
TRBV6-5	TRBJ2-7	many	CASSYSRLRESSYEQYF
TRBV5-1	TRBJ1-1	many	CASSSGEGSEAFF